A selection of T cell receptor beta chains follows, all from one sample in a study of beta chain features in type 1 diabetes. TCRdb's table, derived via immunoSEQ multiplex PCR, lists solely in-frame clones and lacks some. This table has about 650,000 clones, 9.5% to 15% appearing once. Sequencing used naive CD4+ T cells from blood. These receptors were collected from a young man with type 1 diabetes. Both conserved end residues are part of each CDR3.

>TRBJ1-3|TRBV15
CATSRDLTGFSGNTIYF
>TRBJ1-4|TRBV19
CASSTLGHIGNEKLFF
>TRBJ2-5|TRBV5-1
CASSLDTGYETQYF
>TRBJ2-5|TRBV6-6
CASSYSRLASAETQYF
>TRBJ1-2|TRBV6-6
CASTPEGFNYGYTF
>TRBJ2-2|TRBV30
CAWSGGRDTGELFF
>TRBJ2-3|TRBV13
CASSSLTDTQYF
>TRBJ1-2|TRBV28
CASSKDSAWGYTF
>TRBJ2-7|TRBV6-6
CASHRLPSYEQYF
>TRBJ2-1|TRBV29-1
CSVERRIFGTSGGDFNEQFF
>TRBJ1-5|TRBV6-1
CASSTTGLDQPQHF
>TRBJ2-5|TRBV7-9
CASVIEETQYF
>TRBJ2-7|TRBV7-2
CASSPWSGGYEQYF
>TRBJ1-2|TRBV7-2
CASSLVLAQGRGYTF
>TRBJ2-3|TRBV4-2
CASSPILSSTDTQYF
>TRBJ2-3|TRBV7-2
CASSSRSTPDTQYF
>TRBJ2-2|TRBV6-6
CASGPQGGNTGELFF
>TRBJ1-2|TRBV6-1
CASSPEGLRYGYTF
>TRBJ2-6|TRBV6-6
CASSYSLSGANVLTF
>TRBJ2-7|TRBV7-2
CASRPTGTYEQYF
>-|TRBV7-9
CASSFGQGSYEQYF
>TRBJ1-2|TRBV28
CASRDGQQTFYGYTF
>TRBJ2-5|TRBV10-3
CATGGQQETQYF
>TRBJ1-2|TRBV25-1
CASSRGADGYTF
>TRBJ2-6|TRBV6-6
CASSYREAANVLTF
>TRBJ1-2|TRBV5-4
CASSLGQGDYGYTF
>TRBJ1-2|TRBV5-4
CAYGQSYRGTF
>TRBJ2-7|TRBV9
CASSQTQGYSYEQYF
>TRBJ2-5|TRBV7-2
CASSLVGQGSAETQYF
>TRBJ1-3|TRBV7-9
CASSLMFISGNTIYF
>TRBJ2-7|TRBV11-2
CASSFRDTSYEQYF
>TRBJ1-1|TRBV15
CATSGGTEAFF
>TRBJ1-5|TRBV7-8
CASSLAWGMSNQPQHF
>TRBJ2-3|TRBV27
CNSSLGSTTPLAVYF
>TRBJ1-6|TRBV30
CAWSRGSNSPLHF
>TRBJ1-1|TRBV2
CASSLGTGKAFF
>TRBJ2-7|TRBV6-5
CASSYSVFGGTNEQYF
>TRBJ1-1|TRBV7-2
CASSPPGTEAFF
>TRBJ2-7|TRBV19
CASSAQGRPRYEQYF
>TRBJ1-5|TRBV2
CASSEELSNQPQHF
>TRBJ1-5|TRBV19
CARTRRRTGNQPQHF
>TRBJ2-1|TRBV2
CARSGLEIYNEQFF
>TRBJ2-7|TRBV28
CASSLSPGRVNYEQYF
>TRBJ2-2|TRBV5-1
CASSMDIITGELFF
>-|TRBV7-2
CASSRQDYEQYF
>TRBJ2-3|TRBV7-2
CASSSGSTDTQYF
>TRBJ2-3|TRBV7-2
CASSLADGTDTQYF
>TRBJ2-5|TRBV7-2
CASRRSGDGRFPQYF
>TRBJ1-1|TRBV20-1
CSASIGTEAFF
>TRBJ1-5|TRBV6-1
CASTLDRGNQPQHF
>TRBJ1-2|TRBV19
CASRPEGPTNYGYTF
>TRBJ2-3|TRBV7-2
CASSPRDEGRGLDTQYF
>TRBJ1-2|TRBV5-6
CASSPLETANYGYTF
>TRBJ2-5|TRBV2
CASRVDSRQETQYF
>TRBJ2-7|TRBV10-3
CAISETHEQYF